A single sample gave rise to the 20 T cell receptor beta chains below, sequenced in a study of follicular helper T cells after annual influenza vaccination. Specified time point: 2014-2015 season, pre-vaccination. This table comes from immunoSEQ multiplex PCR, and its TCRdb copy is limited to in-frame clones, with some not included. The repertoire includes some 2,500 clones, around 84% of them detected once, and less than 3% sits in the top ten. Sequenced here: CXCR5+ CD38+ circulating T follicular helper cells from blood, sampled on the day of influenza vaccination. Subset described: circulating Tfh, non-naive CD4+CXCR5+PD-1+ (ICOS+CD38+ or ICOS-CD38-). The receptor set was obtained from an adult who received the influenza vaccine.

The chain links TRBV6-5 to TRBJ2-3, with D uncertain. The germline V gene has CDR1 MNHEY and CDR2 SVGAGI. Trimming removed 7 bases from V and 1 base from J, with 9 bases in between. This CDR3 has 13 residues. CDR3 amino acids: CASTNHGTDTQYF. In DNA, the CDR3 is TGTGCCAGCACTAACCATGGCACAGATACGCAGTATTTT.

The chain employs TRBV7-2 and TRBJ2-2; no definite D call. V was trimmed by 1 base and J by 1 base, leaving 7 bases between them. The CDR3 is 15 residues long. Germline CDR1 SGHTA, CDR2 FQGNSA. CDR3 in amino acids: CASSLVIQNTGELFF. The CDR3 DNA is TGTGCCAGCAGCTTAGTAATACAGAACACCGGGGAGCTGTTTTTT.

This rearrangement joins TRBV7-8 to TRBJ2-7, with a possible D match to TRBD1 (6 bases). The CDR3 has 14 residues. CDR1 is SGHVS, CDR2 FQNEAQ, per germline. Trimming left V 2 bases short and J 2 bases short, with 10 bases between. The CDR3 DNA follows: TGTGCCAGCAGCTTACAGGGGTTTCCCTACGAGCAGTACTTC. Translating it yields CASSLQGFPYEQYF.

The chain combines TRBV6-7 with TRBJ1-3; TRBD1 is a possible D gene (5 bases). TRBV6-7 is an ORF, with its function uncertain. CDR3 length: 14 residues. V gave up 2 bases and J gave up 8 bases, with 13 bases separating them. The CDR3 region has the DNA TGTGCCAGCAGTTACCAGGGTGGTTTTGACACCATATATTTT. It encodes CASSYQGGFDTIYF.

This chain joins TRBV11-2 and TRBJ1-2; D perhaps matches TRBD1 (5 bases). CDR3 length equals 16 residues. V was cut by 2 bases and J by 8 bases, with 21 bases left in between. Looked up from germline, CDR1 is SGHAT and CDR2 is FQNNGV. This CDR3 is CASSLRAGRNIEGYTF. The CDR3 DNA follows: TGTGCCAGCAGCTTACGGGCGGGGCGTAACATCGAGGGCTACACCTTC.

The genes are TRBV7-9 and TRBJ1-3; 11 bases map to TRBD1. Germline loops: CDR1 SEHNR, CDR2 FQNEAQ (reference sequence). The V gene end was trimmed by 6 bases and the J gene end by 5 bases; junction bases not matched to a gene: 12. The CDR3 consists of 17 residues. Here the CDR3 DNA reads TGTGCCAGCAGTTTATCTACCGGGACAGGGGGGAGAAACACCATATATTTT. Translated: CASSLSTGTGGRNTIYF. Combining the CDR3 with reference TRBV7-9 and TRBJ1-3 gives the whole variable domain DTGVSQNPRHKITKRGQNVTFRCDPISEHNRLYWYRQTLGQGPEFLTYFQNEAQLEKSRLLSDRFSAERPKGSFSTLEIQRTEQGDSAMYLCASSLSTGTGGRNTIYFGEGSWLTVV.

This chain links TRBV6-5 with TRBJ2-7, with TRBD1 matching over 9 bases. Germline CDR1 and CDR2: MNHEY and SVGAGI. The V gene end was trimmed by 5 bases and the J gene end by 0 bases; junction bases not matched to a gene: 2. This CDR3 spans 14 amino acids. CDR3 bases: TGTGCCAGCAGTCGGACAGGGGACTCCTACGAGCAGTACTTC. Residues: CASSRTGDSYEQYF.

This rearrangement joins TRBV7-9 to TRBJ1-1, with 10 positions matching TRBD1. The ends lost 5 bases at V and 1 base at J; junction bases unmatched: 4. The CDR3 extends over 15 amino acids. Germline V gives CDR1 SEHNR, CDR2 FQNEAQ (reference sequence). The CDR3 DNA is TGTGCCAGCAGCCCCTGGGACAGGGGGAACACTGAAGCTTTCTTT. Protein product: CASSPWDRGNTEAFF.

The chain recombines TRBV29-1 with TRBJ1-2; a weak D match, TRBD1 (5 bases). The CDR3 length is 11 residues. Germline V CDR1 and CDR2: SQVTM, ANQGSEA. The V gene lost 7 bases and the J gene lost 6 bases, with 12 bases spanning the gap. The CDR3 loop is CSDLGGDGYTF. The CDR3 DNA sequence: TGCAGCGACTTGGGGGGTGATGGCTACACCTTC.

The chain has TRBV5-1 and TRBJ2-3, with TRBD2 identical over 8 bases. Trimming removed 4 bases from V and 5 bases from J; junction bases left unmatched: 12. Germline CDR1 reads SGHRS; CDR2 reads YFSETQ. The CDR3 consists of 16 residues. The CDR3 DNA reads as TGCGCCAGCAGCAGGAATAGCGGGATTGGCGGAGATACGCAGTATTTT. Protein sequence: CASSRNSGIGGDTQYF.

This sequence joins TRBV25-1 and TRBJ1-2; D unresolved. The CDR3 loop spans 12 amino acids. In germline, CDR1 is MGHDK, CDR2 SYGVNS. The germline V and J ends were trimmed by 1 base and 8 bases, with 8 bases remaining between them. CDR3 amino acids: CASSESRRGYTF. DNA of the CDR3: TGTGCCAGCAGTGAATCTAGGAGAGGCTACACCTTC.

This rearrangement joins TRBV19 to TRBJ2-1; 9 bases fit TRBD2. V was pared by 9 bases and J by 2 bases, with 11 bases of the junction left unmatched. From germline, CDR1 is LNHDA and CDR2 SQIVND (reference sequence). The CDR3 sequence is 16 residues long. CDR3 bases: TGTGCCAGCTCTGGGGCGACTAGCGGACCCTACAATGAGCAGTTCTTC. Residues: CASSGATSGPYNEQFF.

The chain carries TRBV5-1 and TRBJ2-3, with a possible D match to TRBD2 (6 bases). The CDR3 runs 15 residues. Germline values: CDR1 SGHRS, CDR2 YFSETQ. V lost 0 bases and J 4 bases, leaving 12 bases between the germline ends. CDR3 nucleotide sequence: TGCGCCAGCAGCTTGGGGGCTAGCGAGGCAGATACGCAGTATTTT. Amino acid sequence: CASSLGASEADTQYF.

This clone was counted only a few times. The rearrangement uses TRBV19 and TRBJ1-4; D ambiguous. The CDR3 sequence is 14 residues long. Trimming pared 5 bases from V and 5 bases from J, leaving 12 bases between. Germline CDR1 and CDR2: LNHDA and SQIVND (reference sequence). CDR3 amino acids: CASSATEVNEKLFF. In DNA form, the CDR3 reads TGTGCCAGTAGTGCGACTGAAGTCAATGAAAAACTGTTTTTT.

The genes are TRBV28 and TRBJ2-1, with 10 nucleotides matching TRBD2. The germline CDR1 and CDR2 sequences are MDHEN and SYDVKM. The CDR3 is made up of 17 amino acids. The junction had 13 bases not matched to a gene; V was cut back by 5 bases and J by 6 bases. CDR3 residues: CASSSRLAGDGGNEQFF. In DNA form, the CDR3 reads TGTGCCAGCAGTAGTAGGCTAGCGGGAGATGGGGGCAATGAGCAGTTCTTC.

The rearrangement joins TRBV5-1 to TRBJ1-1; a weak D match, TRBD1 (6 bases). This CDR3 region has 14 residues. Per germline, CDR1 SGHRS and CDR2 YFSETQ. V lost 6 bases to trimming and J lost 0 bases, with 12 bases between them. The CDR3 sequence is CASNLGTLNTEAFF. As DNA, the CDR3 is TGCGCCAGCAACTTAGGGACACTGAACACTGAAGCTTTCTTT.

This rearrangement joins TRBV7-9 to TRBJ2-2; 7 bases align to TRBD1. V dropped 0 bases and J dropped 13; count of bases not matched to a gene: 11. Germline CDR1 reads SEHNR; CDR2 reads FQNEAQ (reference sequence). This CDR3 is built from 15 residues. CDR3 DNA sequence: TGTGCCAGCAGCTTAGCCCTCCCCGGACAGGTGGCGCTGTTTTTT. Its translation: CASSLALPGQVALFF.

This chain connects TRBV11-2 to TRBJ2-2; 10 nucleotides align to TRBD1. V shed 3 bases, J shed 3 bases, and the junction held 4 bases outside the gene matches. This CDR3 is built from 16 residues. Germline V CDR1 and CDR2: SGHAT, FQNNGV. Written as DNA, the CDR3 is TGTGCCAGCAGCTTGACAGGGGGCCGTCACACCGGGGAGCTGTTTTTT. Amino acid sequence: CASSLTGGRHTGELFF. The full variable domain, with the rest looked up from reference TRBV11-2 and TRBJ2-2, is EAGVAQSPRYKIIEKRQSVAFWCNPISGHATLYWYQQILGQGPKLLIQFQNNGVVDDSQLPKDRFSAERLKGVDSTLKIQPAKLEDSAVYLCASSLTGGRHTGELFFGEGSRLTVL.

CDR3 sequence: CASSPARETQYF. For the CDR3, the DNA is TGTGCCAGCTCACCTGCTAGGGAGACCCAGTACTTC. This chain connects TRBV18 to TRBJ2-5; D is undetermined. The CDR3 has 12 residues. Trimming removed 3 bases at V and 5 bases at J, with 7 bases between. Germline assignment: CDR1 KGHSH and CDR2 LQKENI.

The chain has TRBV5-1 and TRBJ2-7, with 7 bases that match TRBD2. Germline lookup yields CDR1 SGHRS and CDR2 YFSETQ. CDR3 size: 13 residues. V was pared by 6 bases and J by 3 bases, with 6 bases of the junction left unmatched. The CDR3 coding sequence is TGCGCCAGCAACACCGGGACTAACTACGAGCAGTACTTC. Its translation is CASNTGTNYEQYF. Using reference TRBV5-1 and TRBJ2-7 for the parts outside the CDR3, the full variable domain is KAGVTQTPRYLIKTRGQQVTLSCSPISGHRSVSWYQQTPGQGLQFLFEYFSETQRNKGNFPGRFSGRQFSNSRSEMNVSTLELGDSALYLCASNTGTNYEQYFGPGTRLTVT.